This is a list of T cell receptor beta chains from one sample in a study of blood T cell repertoires in COVID-19. Here immunoSEQ multiplex PCR was the method, and the copy in TCRdb shows in-frame clones only, minus some. The sample includes 300,000 to 450,000 clones, 88% of them seen just once. The sample taken for sequencing was PBMCs or T cells enriched from blood (not recorded which). These receptors all stem from a young woman who had been exposed to COVID-19. Both conserved end residues are part of each CDR3. The D gene is left open where the match is weak. Size is omitted from some rows. Given values are once, few, many or a class for expanded clones.

clone size	V gene	D gene	J gene	CDR3 protein	CDR3 DNA
.	TRBV28	TRBD1	TRBJ2-3	CASDPTGGTTDTQYF	TGTGCCAGCGACCCTACAGGGGGGACCACAGATACGCAGTATTTT
.	TRBV28	TRBD1	TRBJ2-5	CASSSRTGLQETQYF	TGTGCCAGCAGTTCACGGACAGGCCTCCAAGAGACCCAGTACTTC
.	TRBV6-5	TRBD2	TRBJ2-3	CASSRLAGVPDTQYF	TGTGCCAGCAGTAGACTAGCGGGAGTCCCCGATACGCAGTATTTT
.	TRBV19	TRBD1	TRBJ2-7	CASSRGGTGDSYEQYF	TGTGCCAGTAGCAGGGGCGGGACAGGGGACTCCTACGAGCAGTACTTC
.	TRBV9	TRBD2	TRBJ2-5	CASSPVLAGWETQYF	TGTGCCAGCAGTCCGGTACTAGCGGGATGGGAGACCCAGTACTTC
.	TRBV3-1/TRBV3-2	.	TRBJ1-5	CASSQGQGVNQPQHF	TGTGCCAGCAGCCAAGGCCAGGGCGTCAATCAGCCCCAGCATTTT
.	TRBV4-1	TRBD2	TRBJ2-3	CASSQGASGGTDTQYF	TGCGCCAGCAGCCAAGGAGCTAGCGGAGGCACAGATACGCAGTATTTT
.	TRBV18	TRBD1	TRBJ1-4	CASSPQQGAREKLFF	TGTGCCAGCTCACCACAACAGGGGGCGCGGGAGAAACTGTTTTTT
.	TRBV19	.	TRBJ2-7	CASSTTGYSYEQYF	TGTGCCAGTAGTACGACAGGTTACTCCTACGAGCAGTACTTC
.	TRBV11-3	TRBD2	TRBJ2-3	CASSSRPVEREEYTQYF	TGTGCCAGCAGCTCTCGTCCTGTGGAGCGGGAGGAGTATACGCAGTATTTT
.	TRBV2	.	TRBJ2-2	CASSVLASTGELFF	TGTGCCAGCAGTGTACTAGCCAGCACCGGGGAGCTGTTTTTT
.	TRBV6-7	TRBD1	TRBJ2-7	CASSYGQGTYYYEQYF	TGTGCCAGCAGTTACGGACAGGGGACATACTATTACGAGCAGTACTTC
.	TRBV7-2	.	TRBJ1-4	CASSLMRTDNEKLFF	TGTGCCAGCAGCTTAATGCGGACAGATAATGAAAAACTGTTTTTT
.	TRBV10-3	.	TRBJ1-4	CAISESRDANEKLFF	TGTGCCATCAGTGAGTCGCGGGACGCTAATGAAAAACTGTTTTTT
.	TRBV19	.	TRBJ2-7	CASSILTGEEQYF	TGTGCCAGTAGTATCCTGACAGGTGAAGAGCAGTACTTC
.	TRBV9	TRBD1	TRBJ1-1	CASSVAYTGDTEAFF	TGTGCCAGCAGCGTAGCATACACAGGGGACACTGAAGCTTTCTTT
.	TRBV7-2	.	TRBJ1-2	CASSLVGSAGISLRYTF	TGTGCCAGCAGCTTAGTAGGGTCGGCAGGGATATCTTTGCGCTACACCTTC
once	TRBV3-1/TRBV3-2	.	TRBJ2-1	CASSQVAALRDEQFF	TGTGCCAGCAGCCAAGTGGCGGCCTTACGGGATGAGCAGTTCTTC
.	TRBV5-6	TRBD1	TRBJ1-6	CASSLGDRVSPLHF	TGTGCCAGCAGCTTGGGGGACAGGGTTTCACCCCTCCACTTT
.	TRBV28	.	TRBJ1-5	CASSGRGNQPQHF	TGTGCCAGCAGCGGCAGGGGAAATCAGCCCCAGCATTTT
.	TRBV29-1	.	TRBJ2-1	CSAAGPGDLNEQFF	TGCAGCGCGGCGGGTCCGGGAGATTTGAATGAGCAGTTCTTC
.	TRBV7-9	TRBD2	TRBJ2-2	CASSLGSGRINGELFF	TGTGCCAGCAGCTTAGGTAGCGGGAGGATTAACGGGGAGCTGTTTTTT